A selection of T cell receptor beta chains follows, all from one sample in a study of T cell responses to AZD1222 COVID-19 vaccine. This table comes from immunoSEQ multiplex PCR, and its TCRdb copy is limited to in-frame clones, with some not included. This table holds 150,000 or so clones, less than 95% found once. The sample consisted of peripheral blood, taken on day 0 of AZD1222 vaccination. These receptors originate from an adult in good health. CDR3s include the opening cysteine and the closing phenylalanine or tryptophan. D genes are given only for firm matches. Not every row has a clone size; where given, it reads once, few, many or a size class.

V gene	clone size	D gene	J gene	CDR3 DNA	CDR3 protein
TRBV11-3	once	-	TRBJ1-6	TGTGCCAGCAGCTTAGCCCTCCGACATCCCCCCATTCGGCCCCTCCACTTT	CASSLALRHPPIRPLHF
TRBV27	-	TRBD1	TRBJ2-1	TGTGCCAGCAACCCGGGACAGGGTTCCTACAATGAGCAGTTCTTC	CASNPGQGSYNEQFF
TRBV6-5	-	-	TRBJ2-7	TGTGCCAGCAGTTATCAAAATTACGAGCAGTACTTC	CASSYQNYEQYF
TRBV15	once	-	TRBJ2-6	TGTGCCACCAGCACAAAACAGGGAACCGGGGCCAACGTCCTGACTTTC	CATSTKQGTGANVLTF
TRBV30	-	TRBD1	TRBJ2-7	TGTGCCTGGAGTGTTCGTCAGGGGGCCTACGAGCAGTACTTC	CAWSVRQGAYEQYF
TRBV9	-	-	TRBJ2-7	TGTGCCAGCAGCCCAGGCAGCTCCTACGAGCAGTACTTC	CASSPGSSYEQYF
TRBV24-1	-	-	TRBJ2-2	TGTGCCACCAAGCAGGAAGTTGGCGGGGAGCTGTTTTTT	CATKQEVGGELFF
TRBV20-1	few	-	TRBJ2-7	TGCAGTGCTAGCCAGACCTACGAGCAGTACTTC	CSASQTYEQYF
TRBV7-2	-	-	TRBJ2-7	TGTGCCAGCAGCTTAGCGGTCTACCCCAAAACCTACGAGCAGTACTTC	CASSLAVYPKTYEQYF
TRBV28	once	TRBD2	TRBJ2-1	TGTGCCAGCACTCGCGGGACTAGATACAATGAGCAGTTCTTC	CASTRGTRYNEQFF
TRBV29-1	-	-	TRBJ2-2	TGCAGCGCGAGGGTTATAAGCACCGGGGAGCTGTTTTTT	CSARVISTGELFF
TRBV18	-	-	TRBJ2-3	TGTGCCAGCTCACCGGGGTCAGATACGCAGTATTTT	CASSPGSDTQYF
TRBV9	-	TRBD2	TRBJ2-1	TGTGCCAGCAGCTCTCCACTAGCGCGCAATGAGCAGTTCTTC	CASSSPLARNEQFF
TRBV18	-	TRBD1	TRBJ1-5	TGTGCCAGCTCACCGGACGGACAGGGTAGCAATCAGCCCCAGCATTTT	CASSPDGQGSNQPQHF
TRBV27	-	-	TRBJ1-1	TGTGCCAGCAGTGCAGGACGGGGCGGTCAAGCTTTCTTT	CASSAGRGGQAFF
TRBV9	few	-	TRBJ1-1	TGTGCCAGCAGCCCGAGGACAATTCCTGAAGCTTTCTTT	CASSPRTIPEAFF
TRBV9	once	TRBD1	TRBJ2-2	TGTGCCAGCAGCGGAGTTAACAGGGGTAGTTTAAGGGCCGGGGAGCTGTTTTTT	CASSGVNRGSLRAGELFF
TRBV7-9	-	-	TRBJ2-7	TGTGCCAGCAGCCCTAGTAGGAGGAACTCCTACGAGCAGTACTTC	CASSPSRRNSYEQYF
TRBV30	-	TRBD2	TRBJ2-1	TGTGCCTGGAGTAGTCTAGCGGGAGGCAATGAGCAGTTCTTC	CAWSSLAGGNEQFF
TRBV28	-	TRBD2	TRBJ2-1	TGTGCCAGCAGTCCACGGCTAGCGGGGGAGAAGTACAATGAGCAGTTCTTC	CASSPRLAGEKYNEQFF
TRBV29-1	-	TRBD2	TRBJ2-3	TGCAGCCCCGTGGGGCTAGCGGGAGGGCCCTCGGATACGCAGTATTTT	CSPVGLAGGPSDTQYF
TRBV28	-	TRBD1	TRBJ2-7	TGTGCCAGCGGGGACAGGGGACCTACCTACGAGCAGTACTTC	CASGDRGPTYEQYF
TRBV19	-	-	TRBJ1-2	TGTGCCAGTAGTATCCCTGACACTTATGGCTACACCTTC	CASSIPDTYGYTF
TRBV4-3	once	-	TRBJ2-3	TGCGCCAGCAGCCAAGATTGGCAGTTTACAGATACGCAGTATTTT	CASSQDWQFTDTQYF
TRBV27	-	TRBD2	TRBJ2-1	TGTGCCAGCAGTTCAGCGGGAGCGTCGTACAATGAGCAGTTCTTC	CASSSAGASYNEQFF
TRBV4-3	-	TRBD2	TRBJ2-1	TGCGCCAGCAGCCCCGGACTAGCCGGGGATGAGCAGTTCTTC	CASSPGLAGDEQFF
TRBV25-1	few	-	TRBJ1-5	TGTGCCAGCAGTGAGCAGGGGAGCAATCAGCCCCAGCATTTT	CASSEQGSNQPQHF
TRBV4-3	-	-	TRBJ1-5	TGCGCCAGCAGCCAAGGAAGGGGAAGCAATCAGCCCCAGCATTTT	CASSQGRGSNQPQHF
TRBV3-1/TRBV3-2	-	-	TRBJ1-1	TGTGCCAGCAGCCCCCAGGGCCTTAACACTGAAGCTTTCTTT	CASSPQGLNTEAFF
TRBV30	-	TRBD1	TRBJ2-7	TGTGCCTGGAGTGTAGGGACAGGGATTTACGAGCAGTACTTC	CAWSVGTGIYEQYF
TRBV11-2	-	-	TRBJ2-2	TGTGCCAGCAGCATACCCGGGACTGTCGACACCGGGGAGCTGTTTTTT	CASSIPGTVDTGELFF
TRBV7-9	-	TRBD2	TRBJ2-7	TGTGCCAGCAGCTGGGGGGGTAACTACGACGTCATTTACTTC	CASSWGGNYDVIYF
TRBV7-6	-	-	TRBJ2-7	TGTGCCAGCAGCTTAGGTGCCAACCCAGCGCTCGACGAGCAGTACTTC	CASSLGANPALDEQYF
TRBV28	-	-	TRBJ1-2	TGTGCCAGCAGGTTCACAGGGAGAGGCTACACCTTC	CASRFTGRGYTF
TRBV30	once	-	TRBJ2-4	TGTGCCTGGAGTGTATCTGTTTCCCTGGCCAAAAACATTCAGTACTTC	CAWSVSVSLAKNIQYF
TRBV15	once	TRBD1	TRBJ2-5	TGTGCCACCAGCAGAGTGCCGACAGGGCGGGAGACCCAGTACTTC	CATSRVPTGRETQYF
TRBV19	-	-	TRBJ1-2	TGTGCCAGTAGTATAAACGACGCAGTCGGCTACACCTTC	CASSINDAVGYTF
TRBV9	-	-	TRBJ2-1	TGTGCCAGCAGCCAAACGGGGCTAACCTACAATGAGCAGTTCTTC	CASSQTGLTYNEQFF